This TCR beta chain was identified in a study of OX40 agonist ivuxolimab in advanced cancers. Across the whole study: Every 2 weeks, patients got intravenous ivuxolimab at one of six dose levels (0.01-10 mg/kg). Broader study findings: Circulating CD4+ and CD8+ T cells showed clonal expansion by week 6 at 0.1 to 3.0 mg/kg. On average, CD8+ T cells had more expanded clones than CD4+.

Assay used: immunoSEQ multiplex PCR; TCRdb lists only in-frame clones, some missing. Among about 94,000 clones, roughly 91% were seen once, and the ten largest hold approximately 0.3%. This clone came up many times. Its antigen is undetermined. Cycle 7 day 1, cycle 4 day 1, and baseline were the timepoints at which blood was sampled. The CDR3 is 15 residues long. Trimming shortened V by 0 bases and J by 2 bases, and 10 bases separated the two germline ends. CDR1 and CDR2 from the germline V gene are MGHRA and YSYEKL. The material sequenced was CD4+ or CD8+ T cells sorted from blood, taken in a trial of the OX40 agonist ivuxolimab. The TCR sequence derives from an adult with an advanced solid tumor such as melanoma, head and neck, liver or kidney cancer. The gene calls are TRBV4-1 and TRBJ1-2, with D unclear. The CDR3 DNA follows: TGCGCCAGCAGCCAAGAGGTGTTTCTGAACTATGGCTACACCTTC. Its protein is CASSQEVFLNYGYTF.